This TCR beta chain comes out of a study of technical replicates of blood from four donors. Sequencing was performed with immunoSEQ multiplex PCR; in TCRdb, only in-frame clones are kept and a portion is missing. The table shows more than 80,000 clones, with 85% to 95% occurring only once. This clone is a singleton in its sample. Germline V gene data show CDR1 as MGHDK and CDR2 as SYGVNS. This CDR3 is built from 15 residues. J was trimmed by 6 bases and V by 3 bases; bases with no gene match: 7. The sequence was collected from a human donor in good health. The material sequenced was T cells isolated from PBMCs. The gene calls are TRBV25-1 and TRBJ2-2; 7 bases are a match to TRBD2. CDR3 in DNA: TGTGCCAGCAGTGAGCGGGAGCGGGAATCCGGGGAGCTGTTTTTT. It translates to CASSERERESGELFF. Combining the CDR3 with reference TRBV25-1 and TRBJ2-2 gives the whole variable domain EADIYQTPRYLVIGTGKKITLECSQTMGHDKMYWYQQDPGMELHLIHYSYGVNSTEKGDLSSESTVSRIRTEHFPLTLESARPSHTSQYLCASSERERESGELFFGEGSRLTVL.